This section outlines one T cell receptor beta chain sequence together with its context. This entry comes from a study of response to subunit inactivated influenza vaccine. Trimming cost V 1 base and J 5 bases, with 12 bases left between them. This CDR3 is 15 amino acids long. CDR1 and CDR2 (germline): MGHRA, YSYEKL. One entry per CDR3 protein, called by TCRdb with MiXCR from the RT-PCR reads. The sample holds under 200,000 distinct CDR3 sequences, about 12% seen once. These same data were also listed under a study on T cells expressing NK-cell markers. That paper notes: What made the TCR beta cDNA was 5'RACE template switching with UMIs.

Sample: CD8+ T cells sorted from PBMCs, taken 12 days after vaccination. This clonotype was sampled from a man aged 50 to 59 who received an inactivated influenza vaccine. The V and J genes are TRBV4-1 and TRBJ2-1; D may be TRBD1 (5 bases). In DNA form, the CDR3 reads TGCGCCAGCAGCCAAGCAGGGCCGACGGACAATGAGCAGTTCTTC. It translates to CASSQAGPTDNEQFF.